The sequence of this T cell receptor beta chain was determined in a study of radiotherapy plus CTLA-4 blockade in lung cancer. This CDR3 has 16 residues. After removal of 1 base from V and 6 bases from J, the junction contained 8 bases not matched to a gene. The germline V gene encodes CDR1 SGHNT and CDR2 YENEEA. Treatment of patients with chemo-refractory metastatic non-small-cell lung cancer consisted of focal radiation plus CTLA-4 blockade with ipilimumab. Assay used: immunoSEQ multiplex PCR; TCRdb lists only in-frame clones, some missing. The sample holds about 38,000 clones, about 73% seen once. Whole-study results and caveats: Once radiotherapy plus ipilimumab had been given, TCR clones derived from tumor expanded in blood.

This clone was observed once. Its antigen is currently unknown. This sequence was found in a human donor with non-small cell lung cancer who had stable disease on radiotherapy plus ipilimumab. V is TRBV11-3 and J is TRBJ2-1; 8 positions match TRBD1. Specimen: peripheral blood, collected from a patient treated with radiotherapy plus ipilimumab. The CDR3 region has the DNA TGTGCCAGCAGCTTAGGAGGGGACAGGCTAGTCAATGAGCAGTTCTTC. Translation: CASSLGGDRLVNEQFF.